This TCR beta chain was captured in a study of blood T cell repertoires in COVID-19. Looking at the study overall: The United States, Italy and Spain supplied acute and convalescent COVID-19 samples.

TCRdb keeps only in-frame clones here, not all; method: immunoSEQ multiplex PCR. The sample consists of approximately 290,000 clones, 80% to 90% of them appearing once. Participant-given clinical history determined each cohort assignment. Two negative PCRs, clearance, or symptom resolution characterized the recovered Cohort 3 donors. Sequencing was carried out using PBMCs or T cells enriched from blood (not recorded which). The source of this sequence is a woman between 25 and 40 years old who had recovered from COVID-19.

Written as DNA, the CDR3 is TGTGCCAGCAGTTTAACCAGGGCTGGTGGCTACACCTTC. It yields the protein CASSLTRAGGYTF. This chain uses TRBV28 with TRBJ1-2; possible D gene TRBD1, 5 bases. The CDR3 is 13 amino acids. V lost 2 bases to trimming and J lost 7 bases, with 11 bases between them. CDR1 and CDR2 (germline): MDHEN, SYDVKM.